This T cell receptor (beta chain) was identified during a study of blood T cell repertoires in COVID-19. Study-level background: Samples taken during acute and convalescent COVID-19 were collected in the United States, Italy and Spain. Sources were T cells, B-cell-depleted T cells, or PBMCs; the material itself was cDNA or gDNA.

Clones were sequenced by immunoSEQ multiplex PCR, and TCRdb holds only the in-frame ones, with some missing. The sample has about 100,000 clones; more than 65% are singletons. In germline, CDR1 is SGHNT, CDR2 YYREEE (reference sequence). Germline trimming cut 3 bases from V and 2 bases from J; bases unmatched to any gene: 7. The CDR3 has 15 residues. The chain uses TRBV5-4 and TRBJ2-7; the match to TRBD1 covers 8 bases. The sequenced material came from peripheral blood. The clonotype was recovered from a woman between 65 and 79 years old with acute or convalescent COVID-19. DNA of the CDR3: TGTGCCAGCAGCTCACCGCCGGGACAGGCCTACGAGCAGTACTTC. It encodes CASSSPPGQAYEQYF.